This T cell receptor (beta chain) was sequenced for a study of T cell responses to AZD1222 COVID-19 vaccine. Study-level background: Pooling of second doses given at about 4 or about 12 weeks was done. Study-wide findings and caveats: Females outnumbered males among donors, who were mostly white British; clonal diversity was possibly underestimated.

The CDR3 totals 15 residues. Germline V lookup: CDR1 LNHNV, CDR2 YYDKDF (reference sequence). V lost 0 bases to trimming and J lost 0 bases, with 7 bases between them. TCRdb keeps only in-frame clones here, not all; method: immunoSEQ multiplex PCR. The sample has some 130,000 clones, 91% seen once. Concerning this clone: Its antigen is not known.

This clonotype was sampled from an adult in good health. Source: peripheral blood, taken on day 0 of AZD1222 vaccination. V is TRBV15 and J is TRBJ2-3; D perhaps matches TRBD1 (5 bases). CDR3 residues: CATSRDRVSTDTQYF. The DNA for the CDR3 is TGTGCCACCAGCAGAGACAGGGTCAGCACAGATACGCAGTATTTT. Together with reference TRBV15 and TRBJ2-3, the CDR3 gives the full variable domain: DAMVIQNPRYQVTQFGKPVTLSCSQTLNHNVMYWYQQKSSQAPKLLFHYYDKDFNNEADTPDNFQSRRPNTSFCFLDIRSPGLGDTAMYLCATSRDRVSTDTQYFGPGTRLTVL.